This T cell receptor beta chain was found in a study of T cell changes during pregnancy in multiple sclerosis. Data came from immunoSEQ multiplex PCR; TCRdb stores just in-frame clones and leaves some out. The sample comprises over 100,000 clones, 80% to 95% of which are singletons, and less than 2% rests with the top ten. Germline V gene lookup returns CDR1 MDHEN and CDR2 SYDVKM. The CDR3 runs 14 residues. With 5 bases clipped from V and 7 bases from J, the junction kept 9 bases outside the gene matches. Specimen: peripheral blood, collected in the third trimester of pregnancy. The chain couples TRBV28 to TRBJ2-3; 7 nucleotides match TRBD2. The receptor was isolated from a female donor with multiple sclerosis, enrolled in a pregnancy study. CDR3 sequence: CASSRGGTDYTQYF. The CDR3 DNA reads TGTGCCAGCAGTCGGGGAGGGACGGATTATACGCAGTATTTT.